Following are 4 T cell receptor beta chains from one sample sequenced in a study of OX40 agonist ivuxolimab in advanced cancers. The repertoire was sequenced with immunoSEQ multiplex PCR; TCRdb's copy has only in-frame clones and lacks some. Counted here are over 85,000 clones, approximately 87% occurring once; the ten biggest clones make up around 5.2%. The specimen was CD4+ or CD8+ T cells sorted from blood, collected in a trial of the OX40 agonist ivuxolimab. These receptors all stem from an adult with an advanced solid tumor such as melanoma, head and neck, liver or kidney cancer.

The chain is built from TRBV5-1 and TRBJ1-1, with 8 bases that match TRBD1. This CDR3 is built from 13 residues. The V and J ends lost 6 bases and 0 bases, in that order; junction bases with no gene match: 1. Germline CDR1 is SGHRS and CDR2 is YFSETQ. The CDR3 reads CASMDRVNTEAFF. The CDR3 nucleotides read TGCGCCAGCATGGACAGGGTGAACACTGAAGCTTTCTTT. Full variable domain (missing parts from reference TRBV5-1 and TRBJ1-1): KAGVTQTPRYLIKTRGQQVTLSCSPISGHRSVSWYQQTPGQGLQFLFEYFSETQRNKGNFPGRFSGRQFSNSRSEMNVSTLELGDSALYLCASMDRVNTEAFFGQGTRLTVV.

This clone showed up just once. The chain employs TRBV18 and TRBJ2-3, with D tentatively TRBD1 (6 bases). With 6 bases removed from V and 1 base from J, the gap between germline ends came to 14 bases. Germline CDR1 reads KGHSH; CDR2 reads LQKENI. The CDR3 runs 15 residues. CDR3 in amino acids: CASSFRGWGTDTQYF. The CDR3 DNA reads as TGTGCCAGCTCGTTCAGGGGTTGGGGCACAGATACGCAGTATTTT.

Only a few counts were recorded for this clone. This chain uses TRBV18 with TRBJ1-3; D is uncertain. The CDR3 consists of 13 residues. The V gene's germline CDR1 is KGHSH and CDR2 LQKENI. Trimming shortened V by 3 bases and J by 0 bases, and 3 bases separated the two germline ends. CDR3 in amino acids: CASSPSSGNTIYF. The CDR3 nucleotides read TGTGCCAGCTCACCTAGCTCTGGAAACACCATATATTTT.

This clone was detected only a few times. The gene calls are TRBV6-5 and TRBJ1-2; D not resolved. CDR3 length equals 13 residues. V lost 2 bases, J lost 2 bases, and 6 bases lay in between. Germline-derived CDR1 and CDR2 are MNHEY and SVGAGI. The CDR3, as DNA: TGTGCCAGCAGTTACAAGGTGAACTATGGCTACACCTTC. This sequence encodes CASSYKVNYGYTF.